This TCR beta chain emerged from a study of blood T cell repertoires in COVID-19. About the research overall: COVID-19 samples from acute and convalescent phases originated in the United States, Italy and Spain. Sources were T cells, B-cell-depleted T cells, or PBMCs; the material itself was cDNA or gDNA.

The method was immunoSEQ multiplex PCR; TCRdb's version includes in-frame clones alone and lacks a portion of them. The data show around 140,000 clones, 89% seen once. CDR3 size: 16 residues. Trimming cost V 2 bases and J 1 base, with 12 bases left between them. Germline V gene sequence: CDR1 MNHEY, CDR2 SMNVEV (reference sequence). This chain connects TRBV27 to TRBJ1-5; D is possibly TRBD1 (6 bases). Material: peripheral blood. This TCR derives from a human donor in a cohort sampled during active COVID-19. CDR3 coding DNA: TGTGCCAGCAGTTTAGATCCCACAGGGAGCAATCAGCCCCAGCATTTT. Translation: CASSLDPTGSNQPQHF.